This is a list of T cell receptor beta chains from one sample in a study of control samples from healthy donors and cancer patients. Here immunoSEQ multiplex PCR was the method, and the copy in TCRdb shows in-frame clones only, minus some. The data contain tens of thousands of clones, roughly 92% of them singletons. The source material was PBMCs. The receptors come from a man aged 25 to 40 with colorectal cancer. CDR3s include the opening cysteine and the closing phenylalanine or tryptophan. The D gene is left open where the match is weak. Size is omitted from some rows. Given values are once, few, many or a class for expanded clones.

size: -
D: TRBD2
V: TRBV19
J: TRBJ2-1
CDR3: CASSSAGEAYNEQFF
DNA: TGTGCCAGTAGTTCCGCGGGGGAGGCCTACAATGAGCAGTTCTTC

size: -
D: TRBD1
V: TRBV5-6
J: TRBJ2-1
CDR3: CASRLGTGVYNEQFF
DNA: TGTGCCAGCAGATTAGGGACAGGGGTATACAATGAGCAGTTCTTC

size: -
D: -
V: TRBV15
J: TRBJ1-3
CDR3: CATSRDRRGNTIYF
DNA: TGTGCCACCAGCAGAGACAGGAGAGGAAACACCATATATTTT

size: -
D: -
V: TRBV7-2
J: TRBJ1-1
CDR3: CASSLRQGTEAFF
DNA: TGTGCCAGCAGCTTACGTCAGGGAACTGAAGCTTTCTTT

size: -
D: -
V: TRBV4-3
J: TRBJ1-2
CDR3: CASSPSFGVGNYGYTF
DNA: TGCGCCAGCAGCCCCTCTTTCGGGGTCGGGAACTATGGCTACACCTTC

size: -
D: -
V: TRBV9
J: TRBJ2-2
CDR3: CASSVGGLDGGELFF
DNA: TGTGCCAGCAGCGTTGGGGGGCTTGATGGCGGGGAGCTGTTTTTT

size: -
D: TRBD1
V: TRBV6-5
J: TRBJ1-1
CDR3: CASSTGANTEAFF
DNA: TGTGCCAGCAGTACAGGGGCCAACACTGAAGCTTTCTTT

size: -
D: TRBD1
V: TRBV7-2
J: TRBJ2-5
CDR3: CASSEDRGSVTQYF
DNA: TGTGCCAGCAGCGAAGACAGGGGGAGTGTGACCCAGTACTTC

size: once
D: TRBD1
V: TRBV9
J: TRBJ2-3
CDR3: CASSVDRARGTDTQYF
DNA: TGTGCCAGCAGCGTCGACAGGGCAAGGGGCACAGATACGCAGTATTTT

size: -
D: -
V: TRBV5-4
J: TRBJ2-7
CDR3: CASSHDSPFGEQYF
DNA: TGTGCCAGCAGCCATGATTCCCCCTTTGGGGAGCAGTACTTC

size: -
D: -
V: TRBV4-1
J: TRBJ1-1
CDR3: CASSQIIDTNTEAFF
DNA: TGCGCCAGCAGCCAAATTATTGATACCAACACTGAAGCTTTCTTT

size: -
D: -
V: TRBV30
J: TRBJ1-4
CDR3: CAWSRPGNEKLFF
DNA: TGTGCCTGGAGTCGGCCAGGGAATGAAAAACTGTTTTTT

size: -
D: -
V: TRBV18
J: TRBJ2-2
CDR3: CASSPRQPTIGPPNTGELFF
DNA: TGTGCCAGCTCCCCTCGGCAGCCAACCATAGGGCCACCGAACACCGGGGAGCTGTTTTTT

size: -
D: -
V: TRBV6-5
J: TRBJ1-4
CDR3: CASRRDNEKLFF
DNA: TGTGCCAGCCGAAGGGACAATGAAAAACTGTTTTTT

size: -
D: -
V: TRBV12-5
J: TRBJ2-1
CDR3: CVSGLLGAYNEQFF
DNA: TGTGTTAGTGGTTTACTGGGGGCCTACAATGAGCAGTTCTTC

size: -
D: TRBD1
V: TRBV11-3
J: TRBJ2-2
CDR3: CASSLAGQATGELFF
DNA: TGTGCCAGCAGCTTAGCGGGACAGGCAACCGGGGAGCTGTTTTTT

size: -
D: -
V: TRBV4-3
J: TRBJ1-4
CDR3: CASSFRGGEKLFF
DNA: TGCGCCAGCAGCTTCCGGGGGGGTGAAAAACTGTTTTTT

size: -
D: TRBD1
V: TRBV15
J: TRBJ1-5
CDR3: CATSRDWGQGAMPQHF
DNA: TGTGCCACCAGCAGAGATTGGGGTCAGGGGGCAATGCCCCAGCATTTT

size: -
D: -
V: TRBV2
J: TRBJ1-4
CDR3: CASSRTTATNEKLFF
DNA: TGTGCCAGCAGCAGAACAACAGCAACTAATGAAAAACTGTTTTTT

size: -
D: -
V: TRBV7-9
J: TRBJ2-3
CDR3: CASSLYQDTQYF
DNA: TGTGCCAGCAGCTTATACCAAGATACGCAGTATTTT

size: -
D: TRBD1
V: TRBV10-3
J: TRBJ1-5
CDR3: CAISEKFGTGKLQPQHF
DNA: TGTGCCATCAGTGAGAAGTTTGGGACAGGGAAATTGCAGCCCCAGCATTTT

size: -
D: -
V: TRBV7-9
J: TRBJ2-1
CDR3: CASTTRVLPRIRYNEQFF
DNA: TGTGCCAGCACCACCCGTGTTCTGCCGAGGATTCGGTACAATGAGCAGTTCTTC

size: -
D: TRBD2
V: TRBV24-1
J: TRBJ2-5
CDR3: CATSERTSGGKETQYF
DNA: TGTGCCACCAGTGAGCGGACTAGCGGGGGCAAAGAGACCCAGTACTTC

size: -
D: TRBD1
V: TRBV11-2
J: TRBJ1-2
CDR3: CASSLRQGGYGYTF
DNA: TGTGCCAGCAGCTTACGACAGGGGGGCTATGGCTACACCTTC

size: -
D: -
V: TRBV5-1
J: TRBJ2-5
CDR3: CASSFNPEETQYF
DNA: TGCGCCAGCAGCTTCAATCCCGAAGAGACCCAGTACTTC

size: -
D: -
V: TRBV3-1/TRBV3-2
J: TRBJ2-1
CDR3: CASSRQGGHEQFF
DNA: TGTGCCAGCAGCCGCCAGGGTGGACATGAGCAGTTCTTC

size: -
D: TRBD1
V: TRBV6-2/TRBV6-3
J: TRBJ2-1
CDR3: CASSDTRGPTYNEQFF
DNA: TGTGCCAGCAGTGACACGAGGGGGCCAACCTACAATGAGCAGTTCTTC

size: -
D: -
V: TRBV6-5
J: TRBJ1-4
CDR3: CASSYGGGTNEKLFF
DNA: TGTGCCAGCAGTTACGGAGGGGGAACTAATGAAAAACTGTTTTTT

size: -
D: -
V: TRBV19
J: TRBJ1-5
CDR3: CASSIRGSNQPQHF
DNA: TGTGCCAGTAGTATTAGGGGTAGCAATCAGCCCCAGCATTTT

size: few
D: -
V: TRBV4-3
J: TRBJ2-2
CDR3: CASSLLPDMGATPGELFF
DNA: TGCGCCAGCAGTCTATTACCTGACATGGGAGCCACCCCCGGGGAGCTGTTTTTT

size: -
D: -
V: TRBV25-1
J: TRBJ1-1
CDR3: CASSFGISTEAFF
DNA: TGTGCCAGCAGTTTCGGGATAAGCACTGAAGCTTTCTTT

size: -
D: -
V: TRBV18
J: TRBJ1-1
CDR3: CASSPPKGVQQNTEAFF
DNA: TGTGCCAGCTCACCACCAAAGGGTGTACAGCAGAACACTGAAGCTTTCTTT

size: -
D: -
V: TRBV30
J: TRBJ1-1
CDR3: CAWGEGWSNTEAFF
DNA: TGTGCCTGGGGCGAAGGGTGGTCGAACACTGAAGCTTTCTTT

size: -
D: -
V: TRBV6-2/TRBV6-3
J: TRBJ1-5
CDR3: CASSYGGVGNQPQHF
DNA: TGTGCCAGCAGTTACGGTGGGGTCGGGAATCAGCCCCAGCATTTT

size: -
D: TRBD1
V: TRBV6-4
J: TRBJ1-2
CDR3: CASSEKGGTGSYGYTF
DNA: TGTGCCAGCAGTGAGAAAGGAGGGACAGGGTCCTATGGCTACACCTTC

size: -
D: TRBD1
V: TRBV3-1/TRBV3-2
J: TRBJ2-5
CDR3: CASSCGQGNKETQYF
DNA: TGTGCCAGCAGTTGTGGACAGGGTAATAAAGAGACCCAGTACTTC

size: -
D: -
V: TRBV7-9
J: TRBJ1-2
CDR3: CASSRVPDYGYTF
DNA: TGTGCCAGCAGCCGCGTTCCCGACTATGGCTACACCTTC

size: -
D: -
V: TRBV11-2
J: TRBJ1-4
CDR3: CASSFTGGAKTNEKLFF
DNA: TGTGCCAGCAGCTTTACGGGCGGGGCGAAAACTAATGAAAAACTGTTTTTT

size: -
D: -
V: TRBV12-3/TRBV12-4
J: TRBJ2-1
CDR3: CANSLLAYEQFF
DNA: TGTGCCAACAGCCTACTAGCATATGAGCAGTTCTTC

size: -
D: -
V: TRBV3-1/TRBV3-2
J: TRBJ2-7
CDR3: CASSQGRGGEQYF
DNA: TGTGCCAGCAGCCAGGGCAGGGGAGGGGAGCAGTACTTC

size: -
D: -
V: TRBV7-6
J: TRBJ1-2
CDR3: CASSLGQLGGYTF
DNA: TGTGCCAGCAGCTTAGGACAGCTCGGTGGCTACACCTTC

size: -
D: -
V: TRBV9
J: TRBJ1-2
CDR3: CASRGENLYGYTF
DNA: TGTGCCAGTAGAGGAGAGAACCTCTATGGCTACACCTTC

size: -
D: TRBD1
V: TRBV7-2
J: TRBJ2-2
CDR3: CASSFPRGPANTGELFF
DNA: TGTGCCAGCAGCTTCCCCAGGGGGCCCGCGAACACCGGGGAGCTGTTTTTT

size: -
D: -
V: TRBV9
J: TRBJ2-2
CDR3: CASSETLGGAGELFF
DNA: TGTGCCAGCAGCGAAACCCTTGGCGGGGCCGGGGAGCTGTTTTTT

size: once
D: -
V: TRBV6-2/TRBV6-3
J: TRBJ1-1
CDR3: CASSYTLDRPGTEAFF
DNA: TGTGCCAGCAGTTACACTCTAGACAGGCCGGGCACTGAAGCTTTCTTT

size: -
D: -
V: TRBV2
J: TRBJ1-6
CDR3: CASSYSPPGSPLHF
DNA: TGTGCCAGCAGTTATAGCCCACCCGGTTCACCCCTCCACTTT

size: -
D: TRBD2
V: TRBV19
J: TRBJ2-5
CDR3: CASMDSGGLRETQYF
DNA: TGTGCCAGTATGGACAGCGGGGGGCTCCGGGAGACCCAGTACTTC

size: -
D: -
V: TRBV9
J: TRBJ2-5
CDR3: CASSVGGGQETQYF
DNA: TGTGCCAGCAGCGTAGGAGGGGGACAAGAGACCCAGTACTTC

size: -
D: -
V: TRBV7-9
J: TRBJ1-2
CDR3: CASSLGEDYGYTF
DNA: TGTGCCAGCAGCTTAGGGGAAGACTATGGCTACACCTTC

size: -
D: -
V: TRBV5-1
J: TRBJ2-1
CDR3: CASSLNPPGLGGNNEQFF
DNA: TGCGCCAGCAGCTTGAATCCCCCCGGGCTTGGGGGTAACAATGAGCAGTTCTTC

size: -
D: -
V: TRBV7-2
J: TRBJ1-4
CDR3: CASSGASRGVRNEKLFF
DNA: TGTGCCAGCAGCGGAGCCTCTCGGGGAGTCAGGAATGAAAAACTGTTTTTT

size: -
D: -
V: TRBV20-1
J: TRBJ1-1
CDR3: CSASRKAEAFF
DNA: TGCAGTGCTTCCCGGAAGGCTGAAGCTTTCTTT

size: -
D: -
V: TRBV12-3/TRBV12-4
J: TRBJ2-3
CDR3: CASSYSTDTQYF
DNA: TGTGCCAGCAGTTATAGTACAGATACGCAGTATTTT

size: -
D: -
V: TRBV6-5
J: TRBJ2-1
CDR3: CASSYEGNEQFF
DNA: TGTGCCAGCAGTTATGAAGGGAATGAGCAGTTCTTC